This T cell receptor (beta chain) was found in a study of blood T cell repertoires in COVID-19. Original processing methods: Amplifying reference gene primers gave estimates of nucleated cell counts. This table comes from immunoSEQ multiplex PCR, and its TCRdb copy is limited to in-frame clones, with some not included. D and trimming come from the DNA, and the V and J calls and clone size come from that table. Of about 270,000 clones in the sample, approximately 90% were seen once. The germline V gene has CDR1 LNHNV and CDR2 YYDKDF (reference sequence). J was trimmed by 1 base and V by 4 bases; bases with no gene match: 4. The CDR3 loop spans 15 amino acids.

The rearrangement uses TRBV15 and TRBJ2-7, with 10 positions matching TRBD1. The source of this sequence is a woman between 18 and 30 years old who had recovered from COVID-19. Material for sequencing was PBMCs or T cells enriched from blood (not recorded which). CDR3 sequence (DNA): TGTGCCACCAGCAACGACAGGGGGCAATCCTACGAGCAGTACTTC. Translation gives CATSNDRGQSYEQYF. The full variable domain, in which reference TRBV15 and TRBJ2-7 provide the parts outside the CDR3, is DAMVIQNPRYQVTQFGKPVTLSCSQTLNHNVMYWYQQKSSQAPKLLFHYYDKDFNNEADTPDNFQSRRPNTSFCFLDIRSPGLGDTAMYLCATSNDRGQSYEQYFGPGTRLTVT.